Listed below are T cell receptor beta chains from one sample, sequenced in a study of blood T cell repertoires in COVID-19. Assay: immunoSEQ multiplex PCR; the TCRdb copy retains only in-frame clones and omits some. The sample holds some 300,000 clones, around 89% seen once. Sequencing was carried out using peripheral blood. These receptor sequences come from a woman aged 40 to 50 with COVID-19, enrolled during active disease. The CDR3 runs from the conserved cysteine through the conserved F or W. Each record gives: J gene, D gene, V gene, clone size, CDR3 DNA, CDR3 protein. A D gene is named only where the DNA matches it firmly. Some rows mark clone size as missing; the rest say once, few, many or name a class of expanded clone.

TRBJ1-5,NA,TRBV20-1,NA,TGCAGTGCTAGTAGGGGCTATTCCAATCAGCCCCAGCATTTT,CSASRGYSNQPQHF
TRBJ2-1,NA,TRBV6-5,NA,TGTGCCAGCAGTTACCTGACCGGACAGTTCAATGAGCAGTTCTTC,CASSYLTGQFNEQFF
TRBJ1-3,NA,TRBV5-1,NA,TGCGCCAGCAGCTTGATAGGACAGCCTAGCTCTGGAAACACCATATATTTT,CASSLIGQPSSGNTIYF
TRBJ2-1,TRBD1,TRBV9,NA,TGTGCCAGCAGCGTAGCCTTGACAGGGAGAGGAGTGTACAATGAGCAGTTCTTC,CASSVALTGRGVYNEQFF
TRBJ1-1,NA,TRBV6-5,NA,TGTGCCAGCAGCTCACCGGAGCCGAGGAACACTGAAGCTTTCTTT,CASSSPEPRNTEAFF
TRBJ2-7,NA,TRBV3-1/TRBV3-2,once,TGTGCCAGCAGCCAAACAGGGTACTACGAGCAGTACTTC,CASSQTGYYEQYF
TRBJ2-1,NA,TRBV6-5,NA,TGTGCCAGCAGTCCACAGGGATCCTCCTACAATGAGCAGTTCTTC,CASSPQGSSYNEQFF
TRBJ2-7,NA,TRBV6-5,NA,TGTGCCAGCAGGGACAGATACGAGCAGTACTTC,CASRDRYEQYF
TRBJ2-2,TRBD1,TRBV9,NA,TGTGCCAGCAGCAGGACAGGGTGGGGCACCGGGGAGCTGTTTTTT,CASSRTGWGTGELFF
TRBJ1-2,TRBD1,TRBV9,NA,TGTGCCAGCAGCGGCCAGGGGGCCGGCTATGGCTACACCTTC,CASSGQGAGYGYTF
TRBJ1-2,TRBD1,TRBV4-1,NA,TGCGCCAGCAGCTTCTCCGGGACAGGGTCAGCCCAGGAGTTC,CASSFSGTGSAQEF
TRBJ1-2,TRBD1,TRBV4-1,NA,TGCGCCAGCAGCCAAGTGGGACAGGACTATGGCTACACCTTC,CASSQVGQDYGYTF
TRBJ2-5,TRBD1,TRBV2,NA,TGTGCCAGCAGGAGAGGACAGGGGCTCGGGGAGACCCAGTACTTC,CASRRGQGLGETQYF
TRBJ2-1,NA,TRBV9,once,TGTGCCAGCAGCGTTGGGACTCTTATCCCAAATGAGCAGTTCTTC,CASSVGTLIPNEQFF
TRBJ1-6,TRBD1,TRBV10-3,NA,TGTGCCATCAGTGAGAGTTCAGGGGGCTTCAGTTCACCCCTCCACTTT,CAISESSGGFSSPLHF
TRBJ1-3,NA,TRBV4-3,NA,TGCGCCAGCAGCCAACGCAGGGGTGACACCATATATTTT,CASSQRRGDTIYF
TRBJ1-1,NA,TRBV29-1,NA,TGCAGCGCATTGTCAGAGACACCTTCCCTGTGGACTGAAGCTTTCTTT,CSALSETPSLWTEAFF
TRBJ1-1,TRBD1,TRBV9,NA,TGTGCCAGCAGCGCTAGGACAGGCTCGAACACTGAAGCTTTCTTT,CASSARTGSNTEAFF
TRBJ1-5,NA,TRBV4-2,NA,TGTGCCAGCAGCCAAGCGGATCGGGGGTCCCAGCCCCAGCATTTT,CASSQADRGSQPQHF
TRBJ2-1,NA,TRBV7-8,NA,TGTGCCAGCAGCTTTAGGGAGACCTACAATGAGCAGTTCTTC,CASSFRETYNEQFF
TRBJ1-2,NA,TRBV6-2/TRBV6-3,once,TGTGCCAGCAGTCCGGGGACTTATGGTGGCTACACCTTC,CASSPGTYGGYTF
TRBJ2-3,TRBD1,TRBV27,NA,TGTGCCAGCAGTTTTAAGGACAGGGGCACAGATACGCAGTATTTT,CASSFKDRGTDTQYF
TRBJ2-6,NA,TRBV6-2/TRBV6-3,NA,TGTGCCAGCAGCAGACTAGGGTCCTCTGGGGCCAACGTCCTGACTTTC,CASSRLGSSGANVLTF